Below, 30 T cell receptor beta chains from the same sample are listed, as sequenced in a study of blood T cell repertoires in COVID-19. The repertoire was sequenced with immunoSEQ multiplex PCR; TCRdb's copy has only in-frame clones and lacks some. The table has around 95,000 clones, roughly 80% seen once. The sample taken for sequencing was peripheral blood. All receptors derive from a woman older than 75 with acute or convalescent COVID-19.

The rearrangement uses TRBV7-3 and TRBJ2-3, with a possible D match to TRBD1 (5 bases). Looked up from germline, CDR1 is SGHTA and CDR2 is FQGTGA. There are 14 residues in the CDR3. The V end lost 3 bases, the J end lost 1 base, and 8 bases lay between the germline ends. CDR3 region: CASSLKGGTDTQYF. The CDR3 DNA follows: TGTGCCAGCAGCTTGAAAGGGGGCACAGATACGCAGTATTTT. The full variable domain, completed using reference TRBV7-3 and TRBJ2-3, is GAGVSQTPSNKVTEKGKYVELRCDPISGHTALYWYRQSLGQGPEFLIYFQGTGAADDSGLPNDRFFAVRPEGSVSTLKIQRTERGDSAVYLCASSLKGGTDTQYFGPGTRLTVL.

The rearrangement uses TRBV30 and TRBJ1-5; 10 nucleotides line up with TRBD1. In germline, CDR1 is GTSNPN, CDR2 SVGIG (reference sequence). The J segment lost 7 bases and the V segment lost 3 bases, leaving 3 bases of the junction unmatched. CDR3 length equals 13 residues. The chain's CDR3 is CAWSGTGAQPQHF. DNA of the CDR3: TGTGCCTGGAGCGGGACAGGGGCACAGCCCCAGCATTTT.

The chain joins TRBV9 to TRBJ2-1, with 10 positions matching TRBD2. V was clipped by 4 bases and J by 5 bases; unmatched bases: 6. Germline CDR1 SGDLS, CDR2 YYNGEE. CDR3 length: 15 residues. CDR3 in DNA: TGTGCCAGCAGCTCCAGCGGGGGGGCGGACAATGAGCAGTTCTTC. Translating gives CASSSSGGADNEQFF.

The chain has TRBV11-2 and TRBJ2-3, with D possibly matching TRBD2 (6 bases). Trimming removed 6 bases from V and 0 bases from J, with 13 bases in between. The germline gives CDR1 SGHAT, CDR2 FQNNGV. This CDR3 spans 15 amino acids. The CDR3: CASRQSGVSTDTQYF. The DNA of the CDR3 is TGTGCCAGCAGACAATCGGGGGTTAGCACAGATACGCAGTATTTT.

This sequence joins TRBV24-1 and TRBJ1-3; no firm D call. The CDR3 sequence is 14 residues long. The V and J ends lost 3 bases and 4 bases respectively, with 9 bases between them. The germline V gene encodes CDR1 KGHDR and CDR2 SFDVKD. The DNA for the CDR3 is TGTGCCACCAGTGATACCGGTATCGGAAACACCATATATTTT. It encodes CATSDTGIGNTIYF.

This sequence joins TRBV28 and TRBJ1-5, with TRBD1 matching over 7 bases. The CDR3 spans 15 residues. V dropped 2 bases and J dropped 3; count of bases not matched to a gene: 4. Germline CDR1 and CDR2: MDHEN and SYDVKM. This chain's CDR3 is CASSLPGQFNQPQHF. The DNA of the CDR3 is TGTGCCAGCAGTTTACCGGGACAGTTCAATCAGCCCCAGCATTTT.

The chain recombines TRBV18 with TRBJ2-7, with TRBD1 identical over 8 bases. The CDR3 covers 12 residues. V lost 4 bases and J lost 4; bases outside the gene matches: 0. The germline V gene has CDR1 KGHSH and CDR2 LQKENI. DNA of the CDR3: TGTGCCAGCTCACGGGACAGGTACGAGCAGTACTTC. It codes for CASSRDRYEQYF.

The V gene is TRBV7-2, the J gene TRBJ1-4; D perhaps matches TRBD1 (5 bases). Germline loops: CDR1 SGHTA, CDR2 FQGNSA. Trimming left V 1 base short and J 5 bases short, with 17 bases between. The CDR3 has 17 amino acids. CDR3 nucleotides: TGTGCCAGCAGCTTAGATGGGGCAGAGGTTGGGAATGAAAAACTGTTTTTT. Amino acid sequence: CASSLDGAEVGNEKLFF.

This clone was observed a few times. This chain links TRBV18 with TRBJ2-2, with TRBD2 as a possible D gene (6 bases). The CDR3 contains 16 residues. CDR1 and CDR2 (germline): KGHSH, LQKENI. Trimming pared 0 bases from V and 4 bases from J, leaving 12 bases between. The CDR3 bases are TGTGCCAGCTCACCACCGGGGGGACCCAGCACCGGGGAGCTGTTTTTT. Amino acids: CASSPPGGPSTGELFF.

The gene calls are TRBV18 and TRBJ1-1; the D gene is possibly TRBD1 (6 bases). Germline V gene data show CDR1 as KGHSH and CDR2 as LQKENI. This CDR3 comprises 16 residues. The V end was cut by 3 bases, the J end by 7 bases, with 21 bases between. DNA for the CDR3: TGTGCCAGCTCACCTCCGGGGGGCCGGGAGGGGCTTGAAGCTTTCTTT. This sequence encodes CASSPPGGREGLEAFF. Together with reference TRBV18 and TRBJ1-1, the CDR3 gives the full variable domain: NAGVMQNPRHLVRRRGQEARLRCSPMKGHSHVYWYRQLPEEGLKFMVYLQKENIIDESGMPKERFSAEFPKEGPSILRIQQVVRGDSAAYFCASSPPGGREGLEAFFGQGTRLTVV.

There are a few counts of this clone. The chain combines TRBV5-6 with TRBJ2-2, with 12 bases fitting TRBD2. The CDR3 totals 18 residues. Germline CDR1 SGHDT, CDR2 YYEEEE. The V and J ends lost 0 bases and 5 bases, in that order; junction bases with no gene match: 8. The CDR3 spells CASSLVSSGGARTGELFF. CDR3 bases: TGTGCCAGCAGCTTGGTTTCTAGCGGGGGGGCCAGGACCGGGGAGCTGTTTTTT.

The J gene is TRBJ1-2, the V gene TRBV5-6; 8 bases line up with TRBD1. With V trimmed by 4 bases and J by 7 bases, 3 bases remained unmatched. Germline CDR1 is SGHDT and CDR2 is YYEEEE. The CDR3 covers 12 residues. The CDR3 nucleotides read TGTGCCAGCAGCGCGGACAGGGTTGGCTACACCTTC. It specifies CASSADRVGYTF.

The chain carries TRBV7-2 and TRBJ1-5; D perhaps matches TRBD1 (6 bases). CDR1 is SGHTA and CDR2 is FQGNSA in the germline V gene. The CDR3 sequence is 17 residues long. Trimming shortened V by 5 bases and J by 4 bases, and 21 bases separated the two germline ends. In DNA, the CDR3 is TGTGCCAGCAGCCCAACCGGAACAGGGCTTCGGAATCAGCCCCAGCATTTT. Its protein is CASSPTGTGLRNQPQHF.

This sequence joins TRBV28 and TRBJ2-3, with 12 bases identical to TRBD2. The V gene's germline CDR1 is MDHEN and CDR2 SYDVKM. After removal of 5 bases from V and 4 bases from J, the junction contained 7 bases not matched to a gene. The CDR3 length is 16 residues. The CDR3 reads CASSLTLAGGSDTQYF. CDR3 sequence (DNA): TGTGCCAGCAGTCTCACACTAGCGGGGGGTTCAGATACGCAGTATTTT. The full variable domain, rest sourced from reference TRBV28 and TRBJ2-3, is DVKVTQSSRYLVKRTGEKVFLECVQDMDHENMFWYRQDPGLGLRLIYFSYDVKMKEKGDIPEGYSVSREKKERFSLILESASTNQTSMYLCASSLTLAGGSDTQYFGPGTRLTVL.

V and J are TRBV9 and TRBJ2-3; 12 positions match TRBD2. Germline CDR1 reads SGDLS; CDR2 reads YYNGEE. V trimming: 0 bases; J trimming: 5 bases; junction bases outside the gene matches: 4. The CDR3 consists of 16 residues. The CDR3 bases are TGTGCCAGCAGCGTAGCGCCTAGCGGGGGGGAAGATACGCAGTATTTT. This gives the protein CASSVAPSGGEDTQYF.

This clone occurred once. The rearrangement joins TRBV2 to TRBJ1-2; TRBD1 matches 10 bases. The CDR3 runs 12 residues. V lost 6 bases to trimming and J lost 6 bases; unmatched junction nucleotides: 1. Per the germline V gene, CDR1 is SNHLY and CDR2 is FYNNEI. The CDR3 DNA follows: TGTGCCAGCAGGGACAGGGGGGATGGCTACACCTTC. Encoded protein: CASRDRGDGYTF.

The J gene is TRBJ2-5, the V gene TRBV27; TRBD2 matches 12 bases. Losses at the gene ends were 5 bases for V and 5 bases for J; bases not matched to a gene: 3. The CDR3 spans 14 residues. Germline V gene sequence: CDR1 MNHEY, CDR2 SMNVEV (reference sequence). The CDR3 reads CASSPLAGGETQYF. The CDR3 DNA reads as TGTGCCAGCAGTCCGCTAGCGGGGGGGGAGACCCAGTACTTC.

The V and J genes are TRBV2 and TRBJ1-3; D is uncertain. The CDR3 spans 14 residues. Germline V CDR1 and CDR2: SNHLY, FYNNEI. V was shortened by 7 bases and J by 0 bases, with 10 bases between the two germline ends. The CDR3 protein is CASILQYSGNTIYF. DNA for the CDR3: TGTGCCAGCATTCTACAGTACTCTGGAAACACCATATATTTT.

The gene calls are TRBV11-2 and TRBJ2-5; no reliable D call. The CDR3 is 12 amino acids. Germline V gene sequence: CDR1 SGHAT, CDR2 FQNNGV. Deletions cut 5 bases from V and 3 bases from J, with 7 bases between. The CDR3 loop reads CASSRREETQYF. DNA for the CDR3: TGTGCCAGCAGCCGCCGAGAAGAGACCCAGTACTTC.

This clone showed up just a few times. The chain carries TRBV14 and TRBJ2-7; D possibly corresponds to TRBD1 (5 bases). V lost 5 bases to trimming and J lost 0 bases, with 8 bases between them. CDR1 is SGHDN, CDR2 FVKESK, per germline. There are 13 residues in the CDR3. CDR3 sequence (DNA): TGTGCCAGCAGCTTAGGGGCCTCCTACGAGCAGTACGTC. It codes for CASSLGASYEQYV.

The rearrangement links TRBV30 to TRBJ2-5, with D possibly matching TRBD2 (6 bases). This CDR3 has 12 residues. The V end lost 7 bases, the J end lost 5 bases, and 14 bases lay between the germline ends. The germline V gene encodes CDR1 GTSNPN and CDR2 SVGIG (reference sequence). This CDR3 reads CAFTGLAETQYF. DNA of the CDR3: TGTGCCTTCACGGGGCTAGCGGAGACCCAGTACTTC.

The V call is TRBV6-5, the J call TRBJ1-5; D perhaps matches TRBD1 (6 bases). CDR1 MNHEY and CDR2 SVGAGI come from the germline V gene. V gave up 1 base and J gave up 5 bases, with 15 bases separating them. The CDR3 totals 16 residues. CDR3 coding DNA: TGTGCCAGCAGTTACTTAACTACAGGGAAGGATCAGCCCCAGCATTTT. This encodes CASSYLTTGKDQPQHF.

The J gene is TRBJ2-5, the V gene TRBV28; D gene ambiguous. The V and J ends lost 4 bases and 5 bases respectively, with 2 bases between them. Germline CDR1 MDHEN, CDR2 SYDVKM. This CDR3 is 10 amino acids long. Written as DNA, the CDR3 is TGTGCCAGCAGTTCGGAGACCCAGTACTTC. Protein sequence: CASSSETQYF. Full variable domain (remainder filled in from reference TRBV28 and TRBJ2-5): DVKVTQSSRYLVKRTGEKVFLECVQDMDHENMFWYRQDPGLGLRLIYFSYDVKMKEKGDIPEGYSVSREKKERFSLILESASTNQTSMYLCASSSETQYFGPGTRLLVL.

The V and J genes are TRBV30 and TRBJ2-1; D is perhaps TRBD2 (5 bases). V dropped 2 bases and J dropped 6 bases, with 14 bases sitting between them. The CDR3 length is 14 residues. Germline CDR1 GTSNPN, CDR2 SVGIG (reference sequence). This chain's CDR3 is CAWSITRPVNEQFF. In nucleotides, the CDR3 is TGTGCCTGGAGTATCACTAGACCGGTCAATGAGCAGTTCTTC.

V and J are TRBV2 and TRBJ1-5; D perhaps matches TRBD1 (6 bases). This CDR3 spans 15 amino acids. CDR1 and CDR2 (germline): SNHLY, FYNNEI. With 5 bases removed from V and 2 bases from J, the gap between germline ends came to 13 bases. CDR3 coding DNA: TGTGCCAGCAGTACTACAGGGATACGCAATCAGCCCCAGCATTTT. It is translated as CASSTTGIRNQPQHF.

In its sample, this clone was seen a few times. This rearrangement joins TRBV2 to TRBJ1-4; 7 bases fit TRBD1. Germline CDR1 is SNHLY and CDR2 is FYNNEI. V lost 5 bases, J lost 3 bases, and 6 bases stayed unmatched. There are 15 residues in the CDR3. In nucleotides, the CDR3 is TGTGCCAGCAGTCCTACAGGGGTCCCTAATGAAAAACTGTTTTTT. It is translated as CASSPTGVPNEKLFF.

The J gene is TRBJ2-5, the V gene TRBV7-2; D is unclear. Trimming took 4 bases from V and 4 from J, leaving 10 bases between them. From germline, CDR1 is SGHTA and CDR2 FQGNSA. This CDR3 is 13 amino acids long. DNA for the CDR3: TGTGCCAGCAGCTATGGGCCTATAGAGACCCAGTACTTC. Translation gives CASSYGPIETQYF.

The J gene is TRBJ2-7, the V gene TRBV7-9; D unresolved. The CDR3 loop spans 15 amino acids. CDR1 and CDR2 (germline): SEHNR, FQNEAQ (reference sequence). V was cut by 5 bases and J by 0 bases, with 14 bases left in between. The CDR3, as DNA: TGTGCCAGCAGCACTCATGTTCCAGGCTCCTACGAGCAGTACTTC. It specifies CASSTHVPGSYEQYF.

This clone came up once. V gene TRBV5-4 combines with J gene TRBJ2-3; TRBD2 agrees at 8 bases. The CDR3 consists of 16 residues. Per the germline V gene, CDR1 is SGHNT and CDR2 is YYREEE (reference sequence). V gave up 2 bases and J gave up 4 bases; unmatched junction bases: 9. The CDR3 DNA follows: TGTGCCAGCAGCTTCGGTACTAGCGGACCTCCAGATACGCAGTATTTT. Translation gives CASSFGTSGPPDTQYF. Full variable domain (remainder filled in from reference TRBV5-4 and TRBJ2-3): ETGVTQSPTHLIKTRGQQVTLRCSSQSGHNTVSWYQQALGQGPQFIFQYYREEENGRGNFPPRFSGLQFPNYSSELNVNALELDDSALYLCASSFGTSGPPDTQYFGPGTRLTVL.

The chain uses TRBV6-1 and TRBJ1-6, with a tentative D call TRBD1 (5 bases). This CDR3 is 15 amino acids long. The V gene lost 0 bases and the J gene lost 9 bases, with 12 bases spanning the gap. Germline V gives CDR1 MNHNS, CDR2 SASEGT. CDR3 bases: TGTGCCAGCAGTGAAGCTCGGGGGATTAGTTCACCCCTCCACTTT. This sequence encodes CASSEARGISSPLHF.